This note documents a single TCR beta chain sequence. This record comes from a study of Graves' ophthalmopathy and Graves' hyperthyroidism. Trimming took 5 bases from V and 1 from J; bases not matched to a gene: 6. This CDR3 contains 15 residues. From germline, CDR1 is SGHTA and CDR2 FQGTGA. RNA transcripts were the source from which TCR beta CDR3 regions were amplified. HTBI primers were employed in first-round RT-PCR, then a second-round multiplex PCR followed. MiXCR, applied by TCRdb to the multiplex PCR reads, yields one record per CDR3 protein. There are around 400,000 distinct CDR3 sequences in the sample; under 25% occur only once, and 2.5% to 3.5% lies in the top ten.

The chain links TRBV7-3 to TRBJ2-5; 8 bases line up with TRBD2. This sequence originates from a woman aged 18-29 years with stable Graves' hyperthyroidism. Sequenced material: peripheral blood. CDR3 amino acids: CASSTRLAFQETQYF. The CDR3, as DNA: TGTGCCAGCAGCACCCGACTAGCGTTCCAAGAGACCCAGTACTTC.